This TCR beta chain appears in the sequencing data of a study of T cells after yellow fever vaccination. Study results and caveats: Relatively few clonotypes were ones that appeared in both CD4 and CD8 compartments. Though it reached lower strength, the secondary response hit its peak faster, day 5 versus 15. Researchers cautioned that FACS-sorted repertoires could harbor abundant clonotypes contaminating from the bulk population.

This clonotype was observed at least ten times. What it binds is not known. The germline V gene has CDR1 SGHKS and CDR2 YYEKEE (reference sequence). V lost 3 bases and J 0 bases, leaving 4 bases between the germline ends. The CDR3 is made up of 13 amino acids. TCRdb called the 5' RACE reads again in MiXCR, with one record for every CDR3 protein. This repertoire shows about 230,000 distinct CDR3 sequences, around 6.7% found once; its top ten account for roughly 1%. The material was CD4+ T cells sorted from PBMCs, obtained on the day of the yellow fever booster vaccination. The chain recombines TRBV5-5 with TRBJ1-5; no definite D call. The sequence derives from a man aged 25 to 45 who received the YFV17D yellow fever vaccine. The CDR3 region is CASSSVSNQPQHF. The CDR3 DNA reads as TGTGCCAGCAGCTCCGTTAGCAATCAGCCCCAGCATTTT.